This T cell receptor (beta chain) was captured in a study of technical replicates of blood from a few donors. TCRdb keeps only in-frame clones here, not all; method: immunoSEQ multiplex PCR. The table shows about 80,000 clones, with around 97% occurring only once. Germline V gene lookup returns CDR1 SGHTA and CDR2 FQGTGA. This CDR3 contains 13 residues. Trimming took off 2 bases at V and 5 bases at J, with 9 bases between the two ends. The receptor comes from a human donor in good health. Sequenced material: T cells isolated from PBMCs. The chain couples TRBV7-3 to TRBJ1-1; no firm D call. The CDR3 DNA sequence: TGTGCCAGCAGCTTAGACGGAGGGACTGAAGCTTTCTTT. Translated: CASSLDGGTEAFF.